This TCR beta chain was documented in a study of blood T cell repertoires in COVID-19. Study-wide context: The United States, Italy and Spain supplied acute and convalescent COVID-19 samples. PBMCs, B-cell-depleted T cells, or T cells provided the cDNA or gDNA that made up the material.

This CDR3 has 22 residues. After removal of 0 bases from V and 1 base from J, the junction contained 23 bases not matched to a gene. Germline-derived CDR1 and CDR2 are SGHDN and FVKESK. Per the original data handling: It was from reference gene primer amplification that nucleated cell counts were estimated. The table came from immunoSEQ multiplex PCR; TCRdb's copy has only in-frame clones and leaves some out. That table gives V, J and clone size, and the DNA gave D and trimming. The sample yields tens of thousands of clones, roughly 86% seen once. Material: peripheral blood. This receptor was obtained from a man aged 50 or older with active or convalescent COVID-19. The gene calls are TRBV14 and TRBJ1-1; 7 bases map to TRBD1. Here the CDR3 reads CASSQDIGTQTGVGAGNTEAFF. CDR3 sequence (DNA): TGTGCCAGCAGCCAAGATATTGGGACGCAAACAGGGGTTGGAGCGGGGAACACTGAAGCTTTCTTT.